These 2 T cell receptor beta chains were sequenced from one sample in a study of T cell responses to AZD1222 COVID-19 vaccine. Some clones are missing from TCRdb's copy, which holds only in-frame ones; the method was immunoSEQ multiplex PCR. The repertoire holds 180,000 or so clones, 90% to 95% seen once, with approximately 0.6% in the top ten. The material sequenced was peripheral blood, taken on day 0 of AZD1222 vaccination. The receptors come from an adult in good health.

The chain links TRBV4-1 to TRBJ1-3, with a weak D call TRBD1 (5 bases). Trimming shortened V by 1 base and J by 4 bases, and 17 bases separated the two germline ends. The CDR3 is 17 amino acids. Germline loops: CDR1 MGHRA, CDR2 YSYEKL. CDR3 sequence: CASSQGSQGDTGNTIYF. The CDR3 bases are TGCGCCAGCAGCCAAGGATCGCAGGGCGATACCGGAAACACCATATATTTT.

This chain connects TRBV11-3 to TRBJ2-2; TRBD1 matches at 9 bases. The CDR3 covers 15 residues. Germline V lookup: CDR1 SGHNT, CDR2 YENEEA. J gave up 6 bases and V 3 bases, and 5 bases lay outside the gene matches. The CDR3 reads CASSLGQGRAGELFF. For the CDR3, the DNA is TGTGCCAGCAGCTTGGGACAGGGAAGGGCCGGGGAGCTGTTTTTT.